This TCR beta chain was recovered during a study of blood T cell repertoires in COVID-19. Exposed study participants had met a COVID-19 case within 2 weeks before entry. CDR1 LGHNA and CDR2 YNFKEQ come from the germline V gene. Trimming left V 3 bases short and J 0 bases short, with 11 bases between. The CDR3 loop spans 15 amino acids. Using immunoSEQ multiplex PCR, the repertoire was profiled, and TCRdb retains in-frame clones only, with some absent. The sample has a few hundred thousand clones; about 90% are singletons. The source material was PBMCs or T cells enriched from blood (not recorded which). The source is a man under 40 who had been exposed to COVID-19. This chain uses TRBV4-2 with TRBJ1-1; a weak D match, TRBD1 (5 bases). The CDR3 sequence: CASSQRGGLNTEAFF. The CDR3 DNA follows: TGTGCCAGCAGCCAGAGGGGAGGGTTGAACACTGAAGCTTTCTTT.